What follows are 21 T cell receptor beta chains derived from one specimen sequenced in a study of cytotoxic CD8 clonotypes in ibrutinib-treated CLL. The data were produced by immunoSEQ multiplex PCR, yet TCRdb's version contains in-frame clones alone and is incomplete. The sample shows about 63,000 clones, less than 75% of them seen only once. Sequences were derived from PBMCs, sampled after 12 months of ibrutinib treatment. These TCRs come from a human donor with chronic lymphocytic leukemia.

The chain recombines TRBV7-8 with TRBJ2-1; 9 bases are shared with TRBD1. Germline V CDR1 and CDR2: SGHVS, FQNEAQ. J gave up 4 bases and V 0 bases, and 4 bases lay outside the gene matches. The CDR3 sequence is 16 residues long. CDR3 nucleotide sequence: TGTGCCAGCAGCTTAGCCCCGGGACAGGGATACAATGAGCAGTTCTTC. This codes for CASSLAPGQGYNEQFF.

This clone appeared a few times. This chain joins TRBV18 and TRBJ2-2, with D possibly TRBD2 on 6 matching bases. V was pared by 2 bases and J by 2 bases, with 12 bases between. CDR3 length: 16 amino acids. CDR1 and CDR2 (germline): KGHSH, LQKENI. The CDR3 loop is CASSPGQRVNTGELFF. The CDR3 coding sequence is TGTGCCAGCTCACCAGGGCAGCGGGTTAACACCGGGGAGCTGTTTTTT. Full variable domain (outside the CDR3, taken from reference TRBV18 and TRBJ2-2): NAGVMQNPRHLVRRRGQEARLRCSPMKGHSHVYWYRQLPEEGLKFMVYLQKENIIDESGMPKERFSAEFPKEGPSILRIQQVVRGDSAAYFCASSPGQRVNTGELFFGEGSRLTVL.

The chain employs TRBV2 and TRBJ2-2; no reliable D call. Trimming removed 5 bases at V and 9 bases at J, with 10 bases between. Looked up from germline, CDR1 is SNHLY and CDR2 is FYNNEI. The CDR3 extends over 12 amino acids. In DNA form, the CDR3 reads TGTGCCAGCAGTCCCAGCAGGAGGGAGCTGTTTTTT. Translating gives CASSPSRRELFF. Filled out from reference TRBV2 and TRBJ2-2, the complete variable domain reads EPEVTQTPSHQVTQMGQEVILRCVPISNHLYFYWYRQILGQKVEFLVSFYNNEISEKSEIFDDQFSVERPDGSNFTLKIRSTKLEDSAMYFCASSPSRRELFFGEGSRLTVL.

The DNA for the CDR3 is TGCGCCAGCAGCTTGGCCATAAACAGGGCCTATGGCTACACCTTC. It codes for CASSLAINRAYGYTF. The rearrangement uses TRBV5-1 and TRBJ1-2; D may be TRBD1 (6 bases). V lost 0 bases and J lost 4, with 13 bases in between. This CDR3 spans 15 amino acids. Germline V gene sequence: CDR1 SGHRS, CDR2 YFSETQ.

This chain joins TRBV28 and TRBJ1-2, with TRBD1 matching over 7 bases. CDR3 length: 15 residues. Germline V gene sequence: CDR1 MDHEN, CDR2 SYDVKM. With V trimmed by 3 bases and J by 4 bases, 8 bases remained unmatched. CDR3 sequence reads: CASSFSDRTGYGYTF. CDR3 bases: TGTGCCAGCAGTTTTTCTGATAGGACAGGCTATGGCTACACCTTC.

The CDR3 sequence is CAWSVLRGGMDTQYF. The CDR3 DNA follows: TGTGCCTGGAGTGTACTGAGGGGGGGGATGGATACGCAGTATTTT. The rearrangement joins TRBV30 to TRBJ2-3, with a possible D match to TRBD2 (7 bases). From germline, CDR1 is GTSNPN and CDR2 SVGIG (reference sequence). V was trimmed by 0 bases and J by 6 bases, leaving 16 bases between them. The CDR3 is made up of 15 amino acids.

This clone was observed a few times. The CDR3 bases are TGTGCCAGCAGGGGAGACAGGGTTGGCAATCAGCCCCAGCATTTT. It translates to CASRGDRVGNQPQHF. This chain uses TRBV2 with TRBJ1-5; TRBD1 matches 7 bases. The CDR3 totals 15 residues. Losses at the gene ends were 6 bases for V and 2 bases for J; bases not matched to a gene: 7. Per germline, CDR1 SNHLY and CDR2 FYNNEI.

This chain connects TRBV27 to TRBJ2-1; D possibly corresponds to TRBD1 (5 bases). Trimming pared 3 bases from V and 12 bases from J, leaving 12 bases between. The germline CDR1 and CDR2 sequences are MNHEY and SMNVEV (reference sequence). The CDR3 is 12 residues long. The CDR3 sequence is CASSFRGVGQFF. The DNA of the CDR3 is TGTGCCAGCAGTTTTAGGGGCGTGGGGCAGTTCTTC.

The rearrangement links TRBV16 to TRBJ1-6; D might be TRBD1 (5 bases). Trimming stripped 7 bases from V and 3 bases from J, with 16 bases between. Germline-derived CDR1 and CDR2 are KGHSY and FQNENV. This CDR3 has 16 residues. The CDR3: CASTPRGLDYNSPLHF. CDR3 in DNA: TGTGCCAGCACACCCCGGGGCCTAGACTATAATTCACCCCTCCACTTT.

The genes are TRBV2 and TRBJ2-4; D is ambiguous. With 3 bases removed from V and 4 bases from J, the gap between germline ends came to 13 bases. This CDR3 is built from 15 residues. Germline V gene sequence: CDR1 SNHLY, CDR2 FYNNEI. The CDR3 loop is CASSEARTSKNIQYF. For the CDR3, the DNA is TGTGCCAGCAGTGAGGCACGTACCAGTAAAAACATTCAGTACTTC. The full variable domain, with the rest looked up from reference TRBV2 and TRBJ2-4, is EPEVTQTPSHQVTQMGQEVILRCVPISNHLYFYWYRQILGQKVEFLVSFYNNEISEKSEIFDDQFSVERPDGSNFTLKIRSTKLEDSAMYFCASSEARTSKNIQYFGAGTRLSVL.

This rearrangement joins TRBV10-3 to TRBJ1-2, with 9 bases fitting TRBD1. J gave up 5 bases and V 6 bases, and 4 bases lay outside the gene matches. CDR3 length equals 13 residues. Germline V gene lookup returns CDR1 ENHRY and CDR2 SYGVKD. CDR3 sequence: CAIRDDRGYGYTF. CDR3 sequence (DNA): TGTGCCATCAGGGATGACAGGGGGTATGGCTACACCTTC.

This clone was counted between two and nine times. The chain's CDR3 is CASSALDEQFF. The CDR3 DNA is TGTGCCAGCAGCGCATTGGATGAGCAGTTCTTC. The rearrangement joins TRBV7-6 to TRBJ2-1; D is uncertain. The CDR3 totals 11 residues. Trimming stripped 5 bases from V and 8 bases from J, with 7 bases between. In germline, CDR1 is SGHVS, CDR2 FNYEAQ.

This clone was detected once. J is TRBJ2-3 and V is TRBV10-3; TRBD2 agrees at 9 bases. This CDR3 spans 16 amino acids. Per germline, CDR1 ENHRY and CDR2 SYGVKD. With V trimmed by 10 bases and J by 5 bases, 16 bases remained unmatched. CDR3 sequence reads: CATSPRAGGAGDTQYF. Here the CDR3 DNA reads TGTGCCACCTCCCCTCGGGCGGGGGGGGCGGGAGATACGCAGTATTTT.

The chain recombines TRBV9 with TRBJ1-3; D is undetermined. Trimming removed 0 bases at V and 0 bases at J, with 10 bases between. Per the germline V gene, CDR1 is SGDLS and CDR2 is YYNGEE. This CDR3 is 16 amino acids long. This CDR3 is CASSVEWGFSGNTIYF. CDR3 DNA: TGTGCCAGCAGCGTAGAGTGGGGATTCTCTGGAAACACCATATATTTT.

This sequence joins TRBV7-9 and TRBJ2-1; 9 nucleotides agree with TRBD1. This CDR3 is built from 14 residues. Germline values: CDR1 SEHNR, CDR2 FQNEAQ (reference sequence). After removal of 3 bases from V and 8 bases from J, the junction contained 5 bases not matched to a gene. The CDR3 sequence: CASSFGTGNHEQFF. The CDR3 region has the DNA TGTGCCAGCAGCTTCGGGACAGGGAATCATGAGCAGTTCTTC. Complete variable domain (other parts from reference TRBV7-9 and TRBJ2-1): DTGVSQNPRHKITKRGQNVTFRCDPISEHNRLYWYRQTLGQGPEFLTYFQNEAQLEKSRLLSDRFSAERPKGSFSTLEIQRTEQGDSAMYLCASSFGTGNHEQFFGPGTRLTVL.

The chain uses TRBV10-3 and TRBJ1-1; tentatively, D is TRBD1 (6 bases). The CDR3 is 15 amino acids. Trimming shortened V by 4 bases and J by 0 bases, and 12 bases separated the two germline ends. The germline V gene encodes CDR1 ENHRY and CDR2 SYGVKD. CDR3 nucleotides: TGTGCCATCAGTGCAGGGGACCGAATGAACACTGAAGCTTTCTTT. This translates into CAISAGDRMNTEAFF.

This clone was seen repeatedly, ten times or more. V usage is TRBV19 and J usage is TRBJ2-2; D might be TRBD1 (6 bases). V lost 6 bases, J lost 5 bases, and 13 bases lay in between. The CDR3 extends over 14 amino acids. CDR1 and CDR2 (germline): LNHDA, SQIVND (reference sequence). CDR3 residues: CASRYRESTGELFF. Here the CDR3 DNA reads TGTGCCAGTAGATACAGGGAATCGACCGGGGAGCTGTTTTTT.

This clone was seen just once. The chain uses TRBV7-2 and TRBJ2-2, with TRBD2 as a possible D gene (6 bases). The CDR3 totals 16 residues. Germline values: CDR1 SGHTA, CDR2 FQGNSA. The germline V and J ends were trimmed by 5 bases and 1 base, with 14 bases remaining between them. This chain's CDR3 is CASSPRSGENTGELFF. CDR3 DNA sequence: TGTGCCAGCAGCCCCCGATCGGGGGAGAACACCGGGGAGCTGTTTTTT.

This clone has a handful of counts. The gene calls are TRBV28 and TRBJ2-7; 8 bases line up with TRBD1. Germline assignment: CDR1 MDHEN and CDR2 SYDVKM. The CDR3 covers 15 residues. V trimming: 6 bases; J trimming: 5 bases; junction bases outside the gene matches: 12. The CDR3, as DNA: TGTGCCAGCAGCCTGAGCGGACAGGGCCCTCACGAGCAGTACTTC. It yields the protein CASSLSGQGPHEQYF. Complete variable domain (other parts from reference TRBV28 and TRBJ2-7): DVKVTQSSRYLVKRTGEKVFLECVQDMDHENMFWYRQDPGLGLRLIYFSYDVKMKEKGDIPEGYSVSREKKERFSLILESASTNQTSMYLCASSLSGQGPHEQYFGPGTRLTVT.

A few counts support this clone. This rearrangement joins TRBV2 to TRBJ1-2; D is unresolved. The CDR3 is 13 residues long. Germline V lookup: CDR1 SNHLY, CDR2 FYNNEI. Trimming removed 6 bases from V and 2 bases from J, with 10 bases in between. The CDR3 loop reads CASRRQSNYGYTF. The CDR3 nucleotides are TGTGCCAGCAGGCGACAATCCAACTATGGCTACACCTTC.

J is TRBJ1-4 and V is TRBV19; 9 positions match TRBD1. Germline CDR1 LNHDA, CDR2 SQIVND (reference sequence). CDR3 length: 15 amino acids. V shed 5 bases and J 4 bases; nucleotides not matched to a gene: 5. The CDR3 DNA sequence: TGTGCCAGTAGTGCCCAGACAGGGGGTAATGAAAAACTGTTTTTT. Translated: CASSAQTGGNEKLFF.